A selection of T cell receptor beta chains follows, all from one sample in a study of CXCR3-negative and CXCR3-positive naive CD8 T cells. Reanalyzing the 5' RACE reads, TCRdb keeps one entry per CDR3 protein, without DNA. This table holds 84,000 or so distinct CDR3 sequences. The material sequenced was naive CXCR3+ CD8+ T cells from blood. Receptors originate from a human donor in good health. Some clones in this sample may be carry-over from other donors' samples. Both conserved end residues are part of each CDR3.

J: TRBJ2-7; V: TRBV20-1; CDR3: CSAFLAGGLPAEQYF
J: TRBJ2-1; V: TRBV12-3/TRBV12-4; CDR3: CASSFLGLIGNEQFF
J: TRBJ2-2; V: TRBV12-3/TRBV12-4; CDR3: CASSPRDGFTGELFF
J: TRBJ2-1; V: TRBV29-1; CDR3: CSVSTALVDEQFF
J: TRBJ2-1; V: TRBV5-1; CDR3: CASSLHKRYVHVRSRPEQFF
J: TRBJ2-1; V: TRBV6-2/TRBV6-3; CDR3: CASSTDTGFYEQFF
J: TRBJ2-1; V: TRBV9; CDR3: CASSVDPGLAGGQDEQFF
J: TRBJ2-1; V: TRBV28; CDR3: CASSLLAGVHEQFF
J: TRBJ1-5; V: TRBV2; CDR3: CASSQQGYNQPQHF
J: TRBJ2-2; V: TRBV7-2; CDR3: CASSLHSESTGELFF